This T cell receptor (beta chain) was captured in a study of cytomegalovirus exposure and HLA in healthy donors. Trimming cost V 2 bases and J 1 base; bases outside gene matches: 7. Germline V gene sequence: CDR1 MGHRA, CDR2 YSYEKL. The CDR3 extends over 17 amino acids. Worth noting for this clone: Its matching antigen is unknown.

PCR was performed using 60 Vbeta and 13 Jbeta primers. This table comes from immunoSEQ multiplex PCR, and its TCRdb copy is limited to in-frame clones, with some not included. Its table records 30,000 to 35,000 clones. General study results and limits: Sequencing depth across donors, presence/absence analyses assumed, was roughly uniform. Later analysis identified a missense DCLRE1C variant that was linked to TCR beta V- and J-gene trimming. Certain sequence variants were highly shared and formed a cluster, and this cluster was likely a sequencing artifact. As confirmed in vitro, a few CMV-associated chains were specific for CMV antigens.

The sequence derives from a woman aged 35 to 49 in good health and CMV-seropositive. V gene TRBV4-1 combines with J gene TRBJ2-2; 7 bases align to TRBD2. The sample taken for sequencing was PBMCs. DNA of the CDR3: TGCGCCAGCAGCCAACCGAGGGCTAGCGGGAACACCGGGGAGCTGTTTTTT. It encodes CASSQPRASGNTGELFF.